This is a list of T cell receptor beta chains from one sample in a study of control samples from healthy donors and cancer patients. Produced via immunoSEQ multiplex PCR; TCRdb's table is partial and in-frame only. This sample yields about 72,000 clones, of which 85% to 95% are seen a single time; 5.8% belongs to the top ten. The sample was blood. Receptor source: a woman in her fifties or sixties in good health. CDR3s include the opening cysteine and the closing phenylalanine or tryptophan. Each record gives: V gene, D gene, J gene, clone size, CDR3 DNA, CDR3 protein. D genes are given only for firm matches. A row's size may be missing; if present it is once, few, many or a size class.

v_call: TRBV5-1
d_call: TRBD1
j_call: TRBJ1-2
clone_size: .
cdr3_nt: TGCGCCAGCAGCTTGGTAGGGGGCGATTCTGGCTACACCTTC
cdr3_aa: CASSLVGGDSGYTF

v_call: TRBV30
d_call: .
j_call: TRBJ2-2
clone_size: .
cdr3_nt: TGTGCCTGGAGTGTATTCCGGGGAGGGGAGCTGTTTTTT
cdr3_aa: CAWSVFRGGELFF

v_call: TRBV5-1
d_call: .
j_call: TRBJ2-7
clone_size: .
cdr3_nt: TGCGCCAGCAGCCTATTGACACAAACCTACGAGCAGTACTTC
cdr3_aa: CASSLLTQTYEQYF

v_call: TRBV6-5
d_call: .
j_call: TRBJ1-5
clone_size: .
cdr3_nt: TGTGCCAGCAAGGGAAGCAATCAGCCCCAGCATTTT
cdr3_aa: CASKGSNQPQHF

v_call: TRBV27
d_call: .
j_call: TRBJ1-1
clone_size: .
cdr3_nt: TGTGCCAGCAGTGCCGCCGAGGGGGTCACTGAAGCTTTCTTT
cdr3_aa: CASSAAEGVTEAFF

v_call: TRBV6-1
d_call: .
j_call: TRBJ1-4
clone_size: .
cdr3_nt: TGTGCCAGCAGTGACCAGGTTTTTAATGAAAAACTGTTTTTT
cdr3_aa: CASSDQVFNEKLFF

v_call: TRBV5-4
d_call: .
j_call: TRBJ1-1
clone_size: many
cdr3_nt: TGTGCCAGCCATGCCTATACAGGGAACACTGAAGCTTTCTTT
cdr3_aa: CASHAYTGNTEAFF

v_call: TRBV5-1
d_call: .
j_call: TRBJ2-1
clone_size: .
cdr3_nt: TGCGCCAGCAGCCGGGACCATGAGCAGTTCTTC
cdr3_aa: CASSRDHEQFF

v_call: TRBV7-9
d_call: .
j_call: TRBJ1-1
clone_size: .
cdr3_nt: TGTGCCAGCAGCGAGATAAAGGGCTTTCCTGAAGCTTTCTTT
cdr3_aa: CASSEIKGFPEAFF

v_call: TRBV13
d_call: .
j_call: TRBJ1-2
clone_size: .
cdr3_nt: TGTGCCAGCAGCTTAATGTTGGGTGGCTACACCTTC
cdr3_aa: CASSLMLGGYTF

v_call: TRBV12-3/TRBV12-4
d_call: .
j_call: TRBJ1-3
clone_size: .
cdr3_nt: TGTGCCAGCGCAAGTGGCCCTAGAAACACCATATATTTT
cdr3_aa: CASASGPRNTIYF

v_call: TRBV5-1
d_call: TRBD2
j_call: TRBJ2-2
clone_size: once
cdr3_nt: TGCGCCAGCCGCGGAGCTAGCGGGAGGGCTGACACCGGGGAGCTGTTTTTT
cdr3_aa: CASRGASGRADTGELFF

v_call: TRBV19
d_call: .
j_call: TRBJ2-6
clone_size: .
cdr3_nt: TGTGCCAGTAGTGTAAACAGCTACTCTGGGGCCAGCGTCCTGACTTTC
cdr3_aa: CASSVNSYSGASVLTF